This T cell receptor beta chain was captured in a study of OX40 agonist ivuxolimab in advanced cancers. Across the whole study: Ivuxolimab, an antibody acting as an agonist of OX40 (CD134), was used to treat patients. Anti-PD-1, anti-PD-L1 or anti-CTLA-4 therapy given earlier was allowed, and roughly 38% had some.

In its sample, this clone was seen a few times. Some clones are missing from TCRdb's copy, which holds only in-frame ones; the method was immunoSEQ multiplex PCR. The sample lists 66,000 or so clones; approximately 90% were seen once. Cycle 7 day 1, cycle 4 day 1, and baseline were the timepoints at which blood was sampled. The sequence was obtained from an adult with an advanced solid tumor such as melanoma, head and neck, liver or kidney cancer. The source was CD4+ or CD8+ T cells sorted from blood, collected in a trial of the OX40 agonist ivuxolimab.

Written as DNA, the CDR3 is TGTGCCAGCACCCTTTACCCCCCCTACCCTGGACAGCCTTTCTATGGCTACACCTTC. It encodes CASTLYPPYPGQPFYGYTF. The chain has TRBV27 and TRBJ1-2; TRBD1 might be the D (6 bases). There are 19 residues in the CDR3. From germline, CDR1 is MNHEY and CDR2 SMNVEV (reference sequence). V was cut by 7 bases and J by 4 bases, with 31 bases left in between.